Listed below are T cell receptor beta chains from one sample, sequenced in a study of blood T cell repertoires in COVID-19. Profiling relied on immunoSEQ multiplex PCR, and the TCRdb table lists in-frame clones only, not all of them. The repertoire consists of some 200,000 clones, with around three quarters occurring once and the leading ten covering roughly 6%. The sequencing sample was made of peripheral blood. These receptors all come from a woman in her 70s with acute or convalescent COVID-19. Each CDR3 is given with its conserved first and last residue. Clone size is not always given. Where it is, it says once, few, many or a class for expanded clones.

v_gene: TRBV6-6; j_gene: TRBJ2-7; abundance: NA; CDR3aa: CASRGQSSYEQYF
v_gene: TRBV5-4; j_gene: TRBJ2-1; abundance: NA; CDR3aa: CASSLGLRTSGSYEQFF
v_gene: TRBV5-1; j_gene: TRBJ1-4; abundance: NA; CDR3aa: CASGRQATNEKLFF
v_gene: TRBV5-1; j_gene: TRBJ1-3; abundance: few; CDR3aa: CASSLAGSGNTIYF
v_gene: TRBV19; j_gene: TRBJ2-3; abundance: few; CDR3aa: CASSTPGTSGTDTQYF
v_gene: TRBV3-1/TRBV3-2; j_gene: TRBJ2-7; abundance: NA; CDR3aa: CASSQESLGSYEQYF
v_gene: TRBV4-2; j_gene: TRBJ2-3; abundance: NA; CDR3aa: CASSPESGLANTDTQYF
v_gene: TRBV7-3; j_gene: TRBJ2-5; abundance: NA; CDR3aa: CASSSEQGALETQYF
v_gene: TRBV11-2; j_gene: TRBJ1-1; abundance: once; CDR3aa: CASSPRGALNTEAFF
v_gene: TRBV9; j_gene: TRBJ2-5; abundance: NA; CDR3aa: CASSAGTGAETQYF
v_gene: TRBV28; j_gene: TRBJ1-1; abundance: NA; CDR3aa: CASSLGTPEAFF
v_gene: TRBV4-1; j_gene: TRBJ2-4; abundance: NA; CDR3aa: CASSQDDNRLAGRPNIQYF